This T cell receptor beta chain is drawn from a study of CD8 T cells in ankylosing spondylitis. General study results and limits: The authors reported significant enrichment of disease-linked clones in matched ankylosing spondylitis synovial fluid. Some motif variants were previously reported in reactive arthritis synovial fluid and blood. Relatively scarce in peripheral blood, disease-linked clones were CD8+.

TCRdb re-derived calls from the 5' RACE reads in MiXCR, one entry per CDR3 protein. This sample yields about 96,000 distinct CDR3 sequences, of which 27% are seen a single time; nearly 60% belongs to the top ten. V lost 5 bases, J lost 5 bases, and 10 bases stayed unmatched. Germline V gene data show CDR1 as MNHEY and CDR2 as SVGAGI. The CDR3 is 15 amino acids. This clonotype was seen once. Its specificity is not known. The chain combines TRBV6-5 with TRBJ2-3, with 7 bases matching TRBD1. Sequencing was done on a sample of blood, either unsorted or a sorted T cell fraction (not recorded which). This TCR derives from a male donor with ankylosing spondylitis or in good health (not recorded which). The CDR3 is CASSQSTGIIDTQYF. In nucleotides, the CDR3 is TGTGCCAGCAGTCAATCGACAGGGATCATAGATACGCAGTATTTT.